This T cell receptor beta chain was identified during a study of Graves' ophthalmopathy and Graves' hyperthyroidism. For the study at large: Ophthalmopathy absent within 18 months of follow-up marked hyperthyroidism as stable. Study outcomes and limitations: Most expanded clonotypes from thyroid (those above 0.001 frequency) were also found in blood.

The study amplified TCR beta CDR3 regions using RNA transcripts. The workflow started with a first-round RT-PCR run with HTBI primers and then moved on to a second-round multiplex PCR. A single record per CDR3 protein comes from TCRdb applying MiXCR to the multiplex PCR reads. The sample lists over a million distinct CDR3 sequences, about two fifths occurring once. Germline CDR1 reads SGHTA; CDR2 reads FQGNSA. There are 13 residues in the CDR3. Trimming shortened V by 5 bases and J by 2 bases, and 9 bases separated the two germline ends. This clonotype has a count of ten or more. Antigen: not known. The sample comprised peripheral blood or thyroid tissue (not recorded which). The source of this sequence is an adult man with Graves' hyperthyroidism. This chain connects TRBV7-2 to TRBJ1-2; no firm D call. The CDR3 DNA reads TGTGCCAGCAGCCAAACGGGAAACTATGGCTACACCTTC. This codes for CASSQTGNYGYTF.